Sequencing of this T cell receptor beta chain was carried out in a study of early T cells in non-severe SARS-CoV-2 infection. TCRdb ran MiXCR on the 5' RACE reads and lists one entry per CDR3 protein. Among about 64,000 distinct CDR3 sequences listed, 4.9% were seen once. This clonotype appeared many times. The CDR3 is made up of 14 amino acids. V was clipped by 4 bases and J by 7 bases, with 19 bases between them. The germline CDR1 and CDR2 sequences are SQVTM and ANQGSEA. Material for sequencing was whole blood. This chain connects TRBV29-1 to TRBJ1-2; perhaps TRBD1 as D (5 bases). The source of this sequence is an adult who was a healthcare worker with PCR-confirmed SARS-CoV-2 infection or an uninfected control (not recorded which). CDR3 in DNA: TGCAGCGTTGTTGCCGGGACCCTCGGAGTTGGCTACACCTTC. This sequence encodes CSVVAGTLGVGYTF. The full variable domain, its missing parts supplied by reference TRBV29-1 and TRBJ1-2, is SAVISQKPSRDICQRGTSLTIQCQVDSQVTMMFWYRQQPGQSLTLIATANQGSEATYESGFVIDKFPISRPNLTFSTLTVSNMSPEDSSIYLCSVVAGTLGVGYTFGSGTRLTVV.